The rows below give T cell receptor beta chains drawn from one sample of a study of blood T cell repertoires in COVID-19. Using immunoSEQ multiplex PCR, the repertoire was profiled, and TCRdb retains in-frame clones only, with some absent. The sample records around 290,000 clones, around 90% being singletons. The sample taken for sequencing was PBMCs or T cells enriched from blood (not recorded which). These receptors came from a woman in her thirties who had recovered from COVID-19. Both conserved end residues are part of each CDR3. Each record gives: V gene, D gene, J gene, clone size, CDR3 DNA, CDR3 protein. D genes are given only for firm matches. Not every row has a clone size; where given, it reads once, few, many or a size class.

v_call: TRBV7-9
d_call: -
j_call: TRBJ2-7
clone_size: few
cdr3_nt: TGTGCCAGCAGCTTTCAATACGAGCAGTACTTC
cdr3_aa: CASSFQYEQYF

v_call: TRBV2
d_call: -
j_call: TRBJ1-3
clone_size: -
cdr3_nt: TGTGCCAGCTGCAGGGAACTCGGAAACACCATATATTTT
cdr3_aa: CASCRELGNTIYF

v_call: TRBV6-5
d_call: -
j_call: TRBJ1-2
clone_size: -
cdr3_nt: TGTGCCAGCAGACGTCAGGGCGTCGGAATGGGAGGCTACACCTTC
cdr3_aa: CASRRQGVGMGGYTF

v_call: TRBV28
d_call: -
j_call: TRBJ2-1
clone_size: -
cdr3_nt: TGTGCCAGCAGCTTACAGGTGGGTGAGCAGTTCTTC
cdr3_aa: CASSLQVGEQFF

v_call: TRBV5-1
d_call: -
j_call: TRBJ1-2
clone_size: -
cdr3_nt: TGCGCCAGCAGCGTAAGTCAGGGTGGCTATGGCTACACCTTC
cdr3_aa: CASSVSQGGYGYTF

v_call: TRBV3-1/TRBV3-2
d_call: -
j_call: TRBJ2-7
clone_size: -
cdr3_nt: TGTGCCAGCAGCCAAGATAGAACAGGGATAAGGTACGAGCAGTACTTC
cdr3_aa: CASSQDRTGIRYEQYF

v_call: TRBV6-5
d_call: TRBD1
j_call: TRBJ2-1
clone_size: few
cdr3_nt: TGTGCCAGCAGGGGGACAGAGAGCAATGAGCAGTTCTTC
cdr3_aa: CASRGTESNEQFF

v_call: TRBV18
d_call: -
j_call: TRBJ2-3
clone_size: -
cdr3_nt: TGTGCCAGCTCACCACGTTTGTCGGAGGTCCCTGGCACAGATACGCAGTATTTT
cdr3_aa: CASSPRLSEVPGTDTQYF

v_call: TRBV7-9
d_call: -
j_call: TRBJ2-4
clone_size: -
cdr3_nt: TGTGCCAGCAGCTGGCCCGGGACTCCAGGGCCGGTACAGTACTTC
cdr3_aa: CASSWPGTPGPVQYF

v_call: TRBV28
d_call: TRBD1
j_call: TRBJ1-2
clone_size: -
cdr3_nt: TGTGCCAGCAGTTCACAGGGGTATGGCTACACCTTC
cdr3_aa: CASSSQGYGYTF

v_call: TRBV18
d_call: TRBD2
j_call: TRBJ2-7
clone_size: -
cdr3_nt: TGTGCCAGCTCACCAGCGGGGGTGACCTACGAGCAGTACTTC
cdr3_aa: CASSPAGVTYEQYF

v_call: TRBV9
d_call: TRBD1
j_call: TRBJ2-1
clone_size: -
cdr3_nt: TGTGCCAGCAGCGTACAGCCAGGGGGCAGTGAGCAGTTCTTC
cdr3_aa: CASSVQPGGSEQFF

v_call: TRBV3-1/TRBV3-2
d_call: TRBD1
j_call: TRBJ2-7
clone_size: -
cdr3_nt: TGTGCCAGCAGCCCCCGACAGGGGGCCCACGAGCAGTACTTC
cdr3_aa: CASSPRQGAHEQYF

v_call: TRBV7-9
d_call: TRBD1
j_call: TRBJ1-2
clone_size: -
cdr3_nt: TGTGCCAGCAGCTTCGGGACGACAGGGGACTATGGCTACACCTTC
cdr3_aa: CASSFGTTGDYGYTF

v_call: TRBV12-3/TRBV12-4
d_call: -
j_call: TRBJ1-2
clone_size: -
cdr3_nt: TGTGCCAGCAGTTTAGGAGCAGGCTATGGCTACACCTTC
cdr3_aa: CASSLGAGYGYTF

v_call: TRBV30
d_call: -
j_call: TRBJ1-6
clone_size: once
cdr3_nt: TGTGCCTGGAGTCCACTATGGACAACTTCTTTCTCCTATAATTCACCCCTCCACTTT
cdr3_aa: CAWSPLWTTSFSYNSPLHF

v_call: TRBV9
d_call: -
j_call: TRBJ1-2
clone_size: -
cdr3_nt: TGTGCCAGCAGCGTAGACAACGTGCAAGGCTACACCTTC
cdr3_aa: CASSVDNVQGYTF

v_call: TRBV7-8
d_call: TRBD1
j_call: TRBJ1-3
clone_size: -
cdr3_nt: TGTGCCAGCAGCTTAGGACAGGGCCTCTCTGGAAACACCATATATTTT
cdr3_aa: CASSLGQGLSGNTIYF

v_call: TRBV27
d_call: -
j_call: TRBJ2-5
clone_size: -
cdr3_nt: TGTGCCAGCAGTTTATCGACTGCGGAGACCCAGTACTTC
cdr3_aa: CASSLSTAETQYF

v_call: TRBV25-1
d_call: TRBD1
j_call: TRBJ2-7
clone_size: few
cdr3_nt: TGTGCCAGCAGCGATTCTCCGGGACAGGGTTCCTACGAGCAGTACTTC
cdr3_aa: CASSDSPGQGSYEQYF

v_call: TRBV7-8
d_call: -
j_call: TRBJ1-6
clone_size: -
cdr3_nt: TGTGCCAGCAGCTTAGGGTCGGGGAATTCACCCCTCCACTTT
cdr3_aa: CASSLGSGNSPLHF

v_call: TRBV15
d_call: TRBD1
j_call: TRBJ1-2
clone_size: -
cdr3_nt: TGTGCCACCAGCAGAGGGACAGGGGACTATGGCTACACCTTC
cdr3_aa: CATSRGTGDYGYTF

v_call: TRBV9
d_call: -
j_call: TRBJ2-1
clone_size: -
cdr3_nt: TGTGCCAGCAGCGTATCTGCTAGCGCCTACAATGAGCAGTTCTTC
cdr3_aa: CASSVSASAYNEQFF

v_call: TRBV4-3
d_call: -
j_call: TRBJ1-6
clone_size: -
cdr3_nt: TGCGCCAGCAGCCAAGGGGTCGGGGTTTCACCCCTCCACTTT
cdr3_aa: CASSQGVGVSPLHF

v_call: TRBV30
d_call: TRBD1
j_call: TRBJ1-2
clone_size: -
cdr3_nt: TGTGCCTGGAGTTCGGACAGGGCGGTTCCTGGTGGCTACACCTTC
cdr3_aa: CAWSSDRAVPGGYTF

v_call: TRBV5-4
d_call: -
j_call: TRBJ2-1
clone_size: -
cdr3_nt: TGTGCCAGCAGCCCACCCCGGGGGGCATTAGTAGAGCAGTTCTTC
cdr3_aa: CASSPPRGALVEQFF

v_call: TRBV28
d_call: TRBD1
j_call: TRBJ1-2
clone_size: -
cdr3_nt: TGTGCCAGCAGTTTAACAGGGGGGAGGGGCTACACCTTC
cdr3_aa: CASSLTGGRGYTF

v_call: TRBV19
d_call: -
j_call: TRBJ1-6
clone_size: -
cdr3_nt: TGTGCCAGTAGTATCCAGGAAAATTCACCCCTCCACTTT
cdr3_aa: CASSIQENSPLHF

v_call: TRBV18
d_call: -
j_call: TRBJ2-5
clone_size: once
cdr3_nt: TGTGCCAGCTCACCAGGGTACAGGGCAGTCCAAGAGACCCAGTACTTC
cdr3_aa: CASSPGYRAVQETQYF

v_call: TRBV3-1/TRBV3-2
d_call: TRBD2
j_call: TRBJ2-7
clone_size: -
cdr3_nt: TGTGCCAGCAGCCAAGATGTGGTTGGGGGAGGGTTCTACGAGCAGTACTTC
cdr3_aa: CASSQDVVGGGFYEQYF

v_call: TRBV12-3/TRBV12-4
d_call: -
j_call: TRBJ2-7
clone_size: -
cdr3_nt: TGTGCCAGCAGTTTCCTCACCGGGGACTTGATTCTATTC
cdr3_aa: CASSFLTGDLILF